This T cell receptor (beta chain) was documented in a study of T cell responses to AZD1222 COVID-19 vaccine. Broader study findings: Repertoires were sampled only after the peak T cell response. Clonal diversity was possibly underestimated; the donors were predominantly white British and more often female. Spike was spanned by vaccine-associated CD4 TCRs, with dominance at 160-218 and 743-854.

This clone was seen a few times. The antigen is undetermined. The protocol was immunoSEQ multiplex PCR, while the TCRdb copy is restricted to in-frame clones and leaves out a portion. The sample holds more than 120,000 clones, about 86% seen once. Pooling of second doses given at about 4 or about 12 weeks was done. The germline V and J ends were trimmed by 5 bases and 0 bases, with 8 bases remaining between them. There are 13 residues in the CDR3. Germline lookup yields CDR1 SNHLY and CDR2 FYNNEI. The sequence was collected from an adult who received the AZD1222 COVID-19 vaccine. Source: peripheral blood, taken 28 days after the second AZD1222 dose. The V and J genes are TRBV2 and TRBJ2-7; no clear D gene. The CDR3 loop reads CASSPDGSYEQYF. The CDR3 bases are TGTGCCAGCAGTCCGGACGGCTCCTACGAGCAGTACTTC.